This entry lists 24 T cell receptor beta chains sequenced from one sample in a study of graft-versus-host responses after intestinal transplantation. Produced via immunoSEQ multiplex PCR; TCRdb's table is partial and in-frame only. The profile shows 45,000 to 55,000 clones, about 93% of them singletons. The sample consisted of PBMCs, taken 786 days after a first intestinal transplant, on the day of a second. These receptors all stem from a human patient who received an intestinal transplant, so some T cells may come from the graft donor.

This rearrangement joins TRBV9 to TRBJ2-5, with TRBD1 matching 7 bases. The V gene end was trimmed by 3 bases and the J gene end by 11 bases; junction bases not matched to a gene: 4. The CDR3 spans 11 residues. The V gene's germline CDR1 is SGDLS and CDR2 YYNGEE. CDR3 sequence: CASSGTGLQYF. CDR3 nucleotides: TGTGCCAGCAGCGGGACAGGTCTGCAGTACTTC.

V usage is TRBV6-5 and J usage is TRBJ2-7; D is ambiguous. This CDR3 has 12 residues. V was clipped by 4 bases and J by 7 bases, with 11 bases between them. CDR1 MNHEY and CDR2 SVGAGI come from the germline V gene. The CDR3 here is CASSSGRREQYF. CDR3 sequence (DNA): TGTGCCAGCAGTTCGGGCCGAAGGGAGCAGTACTTC.

The V and J genes are TRBV5-6 and TRBJ2-3, with TRBD1 matching 8 bases. V was clipped by 0 bases and J by 2 bases; unmatched bases: 5. The germline CDR1 and CDR2 sequences are SGHDT and YYEEEE. The CDR3 contains 16 residues. CDR3 coding DNA: TGTGCCAGCAGCTTGGACAGGGGGTTGGACACAGATACGCAGTATTTT. Its protein is CASSLDRGLDTDTQYF.

This chain joins TRBV2 and TRBJ2-5; 7 positions agree with TRBD1. The CDR3 length is 13 residues. Unmatched junction bases numbered 4, after V lost 8 bases and J lost 1 base. Germline V gives CDR1 SNHLY, CDR2 FYNNEI. This chain's CDR3 is CASGQALQETQYF. The CDR3 DNA is TGTGCCAGCGGACAGGCCCTCCAAGAGACCCAGTACTTC.

The chain couples TRBV27 to TRBJ2-3; D is perhaps TRBD1 or TRBD2 (6 bases each). Trimming took off 6 bases at V and 3 bases at J, with 19 bases between the two ends. The germline gives CDR1 MNHEY, CDR2 SMNVEV (reference sequence). CDR3 length: 16 residues. CDR3 residues: CASSLYRGLRTDTQYF. The CDR3 coding sequence is TGTGCCAGCAGCTTGTATCGGGGGCTTAGGACAGATACGCAGTATTTT.

V usage is TRBV4-2 and J usage is TRBJ1-5, with TRBD1 matching over 7 bases. The CDR3 contains 17 residues. Germline CDR1 is LGHNA and CDR2 is YNFKEQ. The V gene end was trimmed by 0 bases and the J gene end by 2 bases; junction bases not matched to a gene: 7. The CDR3 DNA is TGTGCCAGCAGCCAAGAAGGAGGGGGCAGGGGCAATCAGCCCCAGCATTTT. Its protein is CASSQEGGGRGNQPQHF.

V gene TRBV19 combines with J gene TRBJ2-1; 7 bases match TRBD2. The CDR3 has 15 amino acids. From germline, CDR1 is LNHDA and CDR2 SQIVND (reference sequence). V was clipped by 1 base and J by 4 bases; unmatched bases: 4. This CDR3 reads CASSIGLADYNEQFF. CDR3 DNA sequence: TGTGCCAGTAGTATAGGTCTAGCGGATTACAATGAGCAGTTCTTC.

V is TRBV5-1 and J is TRBJ2-6; TRBD1 or TRBD2 may be the D gene (5 bases each). The ends were cut back, 7 bases at V and 0 bases at J, with 17 bases in the middle. The CDR3 contains 17 residues. CDR1 is SGHRS and CDR2 is YFSETQ in the germline V gene. The CDR3 sequence is CASGGRQSISGANVLTF. In nucleotides, the CDR3 is TGCGCCAGCGGGGGAAGACAGTCGATCTCTGGGGCCAACGTCCTGACTTTC. The variable domain in full, completed from reference TRBV5-1 and TRBJ2-6, reads KAGVTQTPRYLIKTRGQQVTLSCSPISGHRSVSWYQQTPGQGLQFLFEYFSETQRNKGNFPGRFSGRQFSNSRSEMNVSTLELGDSALYLCASGGRQSISGANVLTFGAGSRLTVL.

The V and J genes are TRBV7-9 and TRBJ1-2, with 7 nucleotides matching TRBD1. The CDR3 has 15 amino acids. Trimming at V came to 3 bases and at J to 5 bases, leaving 9 bases not matched to a gene. CDR1 and CDR2 from the germline V gene are SEHNR and FQNEAQ (reference sequence). The CDR3 nucleotides are TGTGCCAGCAGCTTGAAAGGGACAGAGGCGTATGGCTACACCTTC. Translated, it gives CASSLKGTEAYGYTF.

The J gene is TRBJ1-4, the V gene TRBV2; 7 bases map to TRBD1. Germline trimming cut 6 bases from V and 8 bases from J; bases unmatched to any gene: 9. Germline V lookup: CDR1 SNHLY, CDR2 FYNNEI. The CDR3 contains 14 residues. This CDR3 is CASRDRWAGEKLFF. The CDR3 DNA follows: TGTGCCAGCAGGGACAGGTGGGCTGGGGAAAAACTGTTTTTT.

This clone appeared a single time. The rearrangement uses TRBV28 and TRBJ2-3; no clear D gene. The CDR3 covers 12 residues. From germline, CDR1 is MDHEN and CDR2 SYDVKM. With 6 bases removed from V and 4 bases from J, the gap between germline ends came to 8 bases. CDR3 DNA: TGTGCCAGCAGCCCGGCCTCAGATACGCAGTATTTT. It codes for CASSPASDTQYF.

V usage is TRBV7-9 and J usage is TRBJ2-1; D is possibly TRBD2 (6 bases). Germline V gives CDR1 SEHNR, CDR2 FQNEAQ (reference sequence). The CDR3 covers 15 residues. Trimming took off 3 bases at V and 0 bases at J, with 9 bases between the two ends. This CDR3 is CASSLRGSSYNEQFF. The CDR3 DNA sequence: TGTGCCAGCAGCTTGCGGGGAAGCTCCTACAATGAGCAGTTCTTC. Complete variable domain (other parts from reference TRBV7-9 and TRBJ2-1): DTGVSQNPRHKITKRGQNVTFRCDPISEHNRLYWYRQTLGQGPEFLTYFQNEAQLEKSRLLSDRFSAERPKGSFSTLEIQRTEQGDSAMYLCASSLRGSSYNEQFFGPGTRLTVL.

J is TRBJ2-7 and V is TRBV18; tentatively, D is TRBD1 (6 bases). This CDR3 region has 14 residues. Trimming removed 0 bases from V and 5 bases from J, with 11 bases in between. CDR1 is KGHSH, CDR2 LQKENI, per germline. CDR3 coding DNA: TGTGCCAGCTCACCACCGTCAGGGGCCCACGAGCAGTACTTC. Protein: CASSPPSGAHEQYF. The full variable domain, completed using reference TRBV18 and TRBJ2-7, is NAGVMQNPRHLVRRRGQEARLRCSPMKGHSHVYWYRQLPEEGLKFMVYLQKENIIDESGMPKERFSAEFPKEGPSILRIQQVVRGDSAAYFCASSPPSGAHEQYFGPGTRLTVT.

This clone has just one count. The gene calls are TRBV11-1 and TRBJ2-3; D not resolved. Between the trimmed V and J ends, which lost 5 bases and 5 bases, there was a span of 8 bases. There are 12 residues in the CDR3. CDR1 is SGHAT and CDR2 is FQDESV in the germline V gene (reference sequence). The CDR3 spells CASSRKLDTQYF. CDR3 nucleotides: TGTGCCAGCAGCCGCAAACTAGATACGCAGTATTTT. The full variable domain, in which reference TRBV11-1 and TRBJ2-3 provide the parts outside the CDR3, is EAEVAQSPRYKITEKSQAVAFWCDPISGHATLYWYRQILGQGPELLVQFQDESVVDDSQLPKDRFSAERLKGVDSTLKIQPAELGDSAMYLCASSRKLDTQYFGPGTRLTVL.

V gene TRBV27 combines with J gene TRBJ2-7, with TRBD1 as a possible D gene (7 bases). There are 16 residues in the CDR3. Germline V CDR1 and CDR2: MNHEY, SMNVEV (reference sequence). V was cut by 0 bases and J by 6 bases, with 18 bases left in between. The CDR3 sequence: CASSLSAGQLIFEQYF. The CDR3 nucleotides are TGTGCCAGCAGTTTATCGGCGGGACAGCTCATCTTCGAGCAGTACTTC.

The chain recombines TRBV28 with TRBJ2-7, with a possible D match to TRBD2 (5 bases). The length of the CDR3 is 15 residues. The ends were cut back, 2 bases at V and 4 bases at J, with 15 bases in the middle. Germline V gives CDR1 MDHEN, CDR2 SYDVKM. CDR3 sequence: CASSLIGVMNYEQYF. DNA for the CDR3: TGTGCCAGCAGTTTAATCGGGGTCATGAATTACGAGCAGTACTTC.

This chain connects TRBV7-3 to TRBJ2-2; possibly TRBD1 or TRBD2 for D (7 bases each). The CDR3 loop spans 15 amino acids. Trimming cost V 2 bases and J 4 bases, with 11 bases left between them. Germline CDR1 is SGHTA and CDR2 is FQGTGA. In nucleotides, the CDR3 is TGTGCCAGCAGCTTACAGGGGGGGACCACCGGGGAGCTGTTTTTT. The encoded protein is CASSLQGGTTGELFF.

The chain carries TRBV6-5 and TRBJ1-4; D ambiguous. The germline V and J ends were trimmed by 5 bases and 8 bases, with 12 bases remaining between them. This CDR3 comprises 13 residues. From germline, CDR1 is MNHEY and CDR2 SVGAGI. The DNA for the CDR3 is TGTGCCAGCAGTGCTTCCCGAAGGGAAAAACTGTTTTTT. This codes for CASSASRREKLFF.

In its sample, this clone was seen once. The chain employs TRBV10-3 and TRBJ2-2; 10 bases are a match to TRBD2. The germline V gene has CDR1 ENHRY and CDR2 SYGVKD. The V and J ends lost 2 bases and 8 bases, in that order; junction bases with no gene match: 5. This CDR3 region has 15 residues. The CDR3 coding sequence is TGTGCCATCAGTGAGAGTAGCGGGAGGTCGGGGGAGCTGTTTTTT. Translating gives CAISESSGRSGELFF.

This clone came up once. The V and J genes are TRBV5-1 and TRBJ2-3, with D perhaps matching TRBD2 (6 bases). Per the germline V gene, CDR1 is SGHRS and CDR2 is YFSETQ. Trimming removed 2 bases at V and 12 bases at J, with 10 bases between. The CDR3 has 11 residues. The CDR3 is CASSLGGPQYF. The CDR3 region has the DNA TGCGCCAGCAGCTTAGGAGGGCCCCAGTATTTT.

The chain combines TRBV9 with TRBJ2-3; the match to TRBD2 covers 11 bases. Germline V gene lookup returns CDR1 SGDLS and CDR2 YYNGEE. The junction had 8 bases not matched to a gene; V was cut back by 4 bases and J by 7 bases. CDR3 length: 15 residues. The CDR3 coding sequence is TGTGCCAGCAGCCACGAGACTAGCGGGACCCATACGCAGTATTTT. Amino acid sequence: CASSHETSGTHTQYF.

The V gene is TRBV7-9, the J gene TRBJ2-1, with TRBD2 identical over 8 bases. The germline CDR1 and CDR2 sequences are SEHNR and FQNEAQ (reference sequence). The CDR3 extends over 15 amino acids. V lost 5 bases, J lost 4 bases, and 7 bases stayed unmatched. CDR3 protein: CASSPGLGSYNEQFF. CDR3 in DNA: TGTGCCAGCAGCCCGGGACTAGGGTCTTACAATGAGCAGTTCTTC. Based on the CDR3 plus reference TRBV7-9 and TRBJ2-1, the full variable domain is DTGVSQNPRHKITKRGQNVTFRCDPISEHNRLYWYRQTLGQGPEFLTYFQNEAQLEKSRLLSDRFSAERPKGSFSTLEIQRTEQGDSAMYLCASSPGLGSYNEQFFGPGTRLTVL.

The chain combines TRBV28 with TRBJ2-1; D remains unclear. V lost 5 bases and J 5 bases, leaving 4 bases between the germline ends. The germline V gene has CDR1 MDHEN and CDR2 SYDVKM. The CDR3 has 11 amino acids. The CDR3, as DNA: TGTGCCAGCAGTCGAAACAATGAGCAGTTCTTC. This translates into CASSRNNEQFF.

This chain joins TRBV10-3 and TRBJ1-2; possible D gene TRBD1, 5 bases. The ends were cut back, 2 bases at V and 4 bases at J, with 14 bases in the middle. This CDR3 has 15 amino acids. Germline loops: CDR1 ENHRY, CDR2 SYGVKD. The CDR3 nucleotides read TGTGCCATCAGTGAGGGGGTCGGGGGAGGCTATGGCTACACCTTC. Its protein is CAISEGVGGGYGYTF.